A selection of T cell receptor beta chains follows, all from one sample in a study of shared clonotypes between healthy human individuals. Some clones are missing from TCRdb's copy, which holds only in-frame ones; the method was immunoSEQ multiplex PCR. This sample has approximately 2,000,000 clones, with 85% to 95% found just once. The sequenced sample consisted of naive CD4+ T cells from PBMCs. Receptor source: a man aged 18 to 29 in good health. Some clones in this sample may be carry-over from other donors' samples. Both conserved end residues are part of each CDR3. Fields, in order: CDR3 DNA, CDR3 protein, J gene, CDR3 length, V gene, clone size, D gene. D genes are given only for firm matches. Size is omitted from some rows. Given values are once, few, many or a class for expanded clones.

DNA: TGTGCCAGCAGACTTCCCGGGGGGGCGCCGACTTTCTTT
CDR3: CASRLPGGAPTFF
J: TRBJ1-1
length: 13
V: TRBV28
size: NA
D: NA

DNA: TGCGCCAGCAGCTTGGGTCCCGGGGATGAAAAACTGTTTTTT
CDR3: CASSLGPGDEKLFF
J: TRBJ1-4
length: 14
V: TRBV5-1
size: NA
D: NA

DNA: TGTGCCAGCCTCTCGACTAGCGGATTCACAGATACGCAGTATTTT
CDR3: CASLSTSGFTDTQYF
J: TRBJ2-3
length: 15
V: TRBV28
size: NA
D: TRBD2

DNA: TGTGCCAGCTCACCAGGGGCAGTCGAAGAAAAACTGTTTTTT
CDR3: CASSPGAVEEKLFF
J: TRBJ1-4
length: 14
V: TRBV18
size: NA
D: NA

DNA: TGCGCCAGCAGCCAGATAACGACAGGGGCCCGCACAGATACGCAGTATTTT
CDR3: CASSQITTGARTDTQYF
J: TRBJ2-3
length: 17
V: TRBV4-1
size: NA
D: TRBD1

DNA: TGTGCCATCAGTGAGAGTAGCGGGAGGGCCGACGAGCAGTACTTC
CDR3: CAISESSGRADEQYF
J: TRBJ2-7
length: 15
V: TRBV10-3
size: once
D: TRBD2

DNA: TGTGCCAGCAGCCTAAGGGGCGGGGGCGCGGGGCTGAACACTGAAGCTTTCTTT
CDR3: CASSLRGGGAGLNTEAFF
J: TRBJ1-1
length: 18
V: TRBV14
size: NA
D: NA

DNA: TGTGCCAGTAGCCGGATCCAGGGGGCCTACGAGCAGTACTTC
CDR3: CASSRIQGAYEQYF
J: TRBJ2-7
length: 14
V: TRBV19
size: NA
D: TRBD1

DNA: TGTGCCAGCAGTGAGCATGGGCGAGATACGCAGTATTTT
CDR3: CASSEHGRDTQYF
J: TRBJ2-3
length: 13
V: TRBV25-1
size: NA
D: NA

DNA: TGTGCCAGCAGTGAACTAGCGGTCGATAGCACAGATACGCAGTATTTT
CDR3: CASSELAVDSTDTQYF
J: TRBJ2-3
length: 16
V: TRBV2
size: NA
D: TRBD2

DNA: TGTGCCAGTAGAGAGAACAGGGGGGATCAGCCCCAGCATTTT
CDR3: CASRENRGDQPQHF
J: TRBJ1-5
length: 14
V: TRBV19
size: NA
D: TRBD1

DNA: TGCGCCAGCAGCCTCCCCGGGGGCGGGAGCGAGCAGTACTTC
CDR3: CASSLPGGGSEQYF
J: TRBJ2-7
length: 14
V: TRBV4-1
size: NA
D: NA

DNA: TGCGCCAGCAGCTTGTTAGGGGGCGCAAATGGCTACACCTTC
CDR3: CASSLLGGANGYTF
J: TRBJ1-2
length: 14
V: TRBV5-1
size: NA
D: TRBD1

DNA: TGTGCCAGCAGCTTGAACGGTAACAATGAGCAGTTCTTC
CDR3: CASSLNGNNEQFF
J: TRBJ2-1
length: 13
V: TRBV5-4
size: NA
D: NA

DNA: TGTGCCACCAGCAGAGGGGCAGGGGACTCCTACGAGCAGTACTTC
CDR3: CATSRGAGDSYEQYF
J: TRBJ2-7
length: 15
V: TRBV15
size: NA
D: NA

DNA: TGTGCCAGCAGCTTAGCGGGGGTGACCTACAATGAGCAGTTCTTC
CDR3: CASSLAGVTYNEQFF
J: TRBJ2-1
length: 15
V: TRBV7-6
size: NA
D: NA

DNA: TGTGCCAGCTCACCGACCGGGACAGGGGTTGCAGATACGCAGTATTTT
CDR3: CASSPTGTGVADTQYF
J: TRBJ2-3
length: 16
V: TRBV18
size: NA
D: TRBD1

DNA: TGTGCCAGCAGTGTCATCGTTACCTACAATGAGCAGTTCTTC
CDR3: CASSVIVTYNEQFF
J: TRBJ2-1
length: 14
V: TRBV2
size: NA
D: NA

DNA: TGTGCCAGCAGTTTAATCCCTGGGGGAAGAAGGGAAAAACTGTTTTTT
CDR3: CASSLIPGGRREKLFF
J: TRBJ1-4
length: 16
V: TRBV28
size: NA
D: NA

DNA: TGTGCCAGCAGGGCTGGGGCCGCGGCTGGAAACACCATATATTTT
CDR3: CASRAGAAAGNTIYF
J: TRBJ1-3
length: 15
V: TRBV2
size: NA
D: NA

DNA: TGTGCCAGCAGCAAAAGCCCGGGACTAGCGGGCCCTGAGCAGTACTTC
CDR3: CASSKSPGLAGPEQYF
J: TRBJ2-7
length: 16
V: TRBV7-6
size: NA
D: TRBD2

DNA: TGTGCCAGCAGTGTACGGGAGAATGTGTCCCAGTACTTC
CDR3: CASSVRENVSQYF
J: TRBJ2-5
length: 13
V: TRBV2
size: NA
D: NA

DNA: TGTGCCAGCAGGCAGTCCGGGACAGGGACCTACGAGCAGTACTTC
CDR3: CASRQSGTGTYEQYF
J: TRBJ2-7
length: 15
V: TRBV27
size: NA
D: TRBD1

DNA: TGTGCCACAGGGACAGGGATCAACGAGCAGTACTTC
CDR3: CATGTGINEQYF
J: TRBJ2-7
length: 12
V: TRBV2
size: NA
D: TRBD1

DNA: TGTGCCAGCAGCCCTCTCAGGGAGCATGGGTCCAACACTGAAGCTTTCTTT
CDR3: CASSPLREHGSNTEAFF
J: TRBJ1-1
length: 17
V: TRBV5-8
size: once
D: NA

DNA: TGCAGCGTTCAGGGGCCGTTTAACTATGGCTACACCTTC
CDR3: CSVQGPFNYGYTF
J: TRBJ1-2
length: 13
V: TRBV29-1
size: NA
D: NA

DNA: TGCGCCAGCAGCGGCGGGGGAGCCGGGGAGCTGTTTTTT
CDR3: CASSGGGAGELFF
J: TRBJ2-2
length: 13
V: TRBV5-1
size: NA
D: TRBD2

DNA: TGTGCCAGCGGAACGGGGGGAGAGACCCAGTACTTC
CDR3: CASGTGGETQYF
J: TRBJ2-5
length: 12
V: TRBV9
size: NA
D: TRBD2

DNA: TGTGCCAGCAGTTTAAAAGGGATGTGGGGGTGGGGCGAGCAGTACTTC
CDR3: CASSLKGMWGWGEQYF
J: TRBJ2-7
length: 16
V: TRBV27
size: NA
D: NA

DNA: TGTGCCAGCAGCCTAGGGGGCCTGAGGGACATTCAGTACTTC
CDR3: CASSLGGLRDIQYF
J: TRBJ2-4
length: 14
V: TRBV28
size: NA
D: TRBD1

DNA: TGCGCCAGCAGAAAATTTCAGGCTCCCACAGATACGCAGTATTTT
CDR3: CASRKFQAPTDTQYF
J: TRBJ2-3
length: 15
V: TRBV5-1
size: NA
D: NA

DNA: TGTGCCAGCAGTTTATACGATACACGCTCCGAGCAGTACTTC
CDR3: CASSLYDTRSEQYF
J: TRBJ2-7
length: 14
V: TRBV2
size: NA
D: NA

DNA: TGTGCCAGCAGACCGGGACGGAACACCGGGGAGCTGTTTTTT
CDR3: CASRPGRNTGELFF
J: TRBJ2-2
length: 14
V: TRBV7-2
size: NA
D: NA

DNA: TGCGCCAGCCACAGCTTAACGGGGAACACCGGGGAGCTGTTTTTT
CDR3: CASHSLTGNTGELFF
J: TRBJ2-2
length: 15
V: TRBV5-1
size: NA
D: NA

DNA: TGTGCCAGCAGTGCATCCGGGACAGGGGGCTTCAACACTGAAGCTTTCTTT
CDR3: CASSASGTGGFNTEAFF
J: TRBJ1-1
length: 17
V: TRBV25-1
size: NA
D: TRBD1

DNA: TGTGCCAGCATCAAGACACTTCCCTCCTACGAGCAGTACTTC
CDR3: CASIKTLPSYEQYF
J: TRBJ2-7
length: 14
V: TRBV6-6
size: NA
D: NA

DNA: TGTGCCAGCAGCTTAGCAGGGGTCTCTAGCAATCAGCCCCAGCATTTT
CDR3: CASSLAGVSSNQPQHF
J: TRBJ1-5
length: 16
V: TRBV7-2
size: NA
D: NA